The entry below describes one T cell receptor beta chain. The antigen is undetermined. Trimming took 1 base from V and 2 from J, leaving 8 bases between them. The CDR3 covers 14 residues. From germline, CDR1 is MGHRA and CDR2 YSYEKL. The record originates from a study of shared clonotypes between healthy human individuals. Each sorted subset replicate got 200 ng genomic DNA, about 33,000 genomes. Sequencing was performed with immunoSEQ multiplex PCR; in TCRdb, only in-frame clones are kept and a portion is missing. The repertoire holds under 2,000,000 clones, with over 85% as singletons. Naive CD8 cells were CD45RO-negative, positively selected for CCR7, excluding terminally differentiated effector memory CD45RA+ cells. Caucasian adults residing in Nashville, Tennessee made up all the donors. Notes on the study in general: What rarefaction showed was incomplete sorted-subset sequencing despite large depth. In this cohort, only blood was sampled, and tissue repertoires likely differ.

The source of this sequence is a man aged 18 to 29 in good health. The chain combines TRBV4-1 with TRBJ2-5; D is unresolved. The material sequenced was naive CD8+ T cells sorted from blood. CDR3 protein: CASSQGTVQETQYF. CDR3 DNA: TGCGCCAGCAGCCAAGGGACCGTTCAAGAGACCCAGTACTTC.